These T cell receptor beta chains were read from a single sample in a study of T cell repertoires in cytomegalovirus infection. The antigens for these receptors are not known. Each CDR3 protein is one row after TCRdb ran MiXCR on the reads. The sample consists of 600,000 to 700,000 distinct CDR3 sequences, around 31% of them appearing once. This material consisted of cultured PBMCs, taken from culture after CMV antigen stimulation. These receptors originate from a human donor in good health (CMV status not recorded). Some clones in this sample may be carry-over from other donors' samples. Each CDR3 is given with its conserved first and last residue. Fields, in order: clone size, J gene, D gene, V gene, CDR3 DNA, CDR3 protein. The D gene is left open where the match is weak. Expanded clones are given a class, and other clones once, few, many or no size at all.

>-|TRBJ1-1|-|TRBV28
TGTGCCAGCAGTTTAAGGGGGTGGGGGGTTAGAGCGAACACTGAAGCTTTCTTT
CASSLRGWGVRANTEAFF
>-|TRBJ1-1|TRBD1|TRBV5-1
TGCGCCAGCAGCTTGGAGGGGACAGGGAGGGAAGCTTTCTTT
CASSLEGTGREAFF
>-|TRBJ1-1|-|TRBV4-1
TGCGCCAGCAGCCAAGAAGTAGTGAACACTGAAGCTTTCTTT
CASSQEVVNTEAFF
>-|TRBJ2-3|TRBD2|TRBV6-1
TGTGCCAGCAGTTCCGCGGGAGGGCCGGTAGATACGCAGTATTTT
CASSSAGGPVDTQYF
>-|TRBJ2-7|-|TRBV6-6
TGTGCCAGCAGTCTACGCAGCTCCGGGACCTACGAGCAGTACTTC
CASSLRSSGTYEQYF
>few|TRBJ2-1|TRBD2|TRBV7-9
TGTGCCAGCAGACCTCGGCCGGGAGGGGGGCGTTACAATGAGCAGTTCTTC
CASRPRPGGGRYNEQFF
>-|TRBJ1-4|-|TRBV4-3
TGCGCCAGCAGCCTGGGACCGGGATGGGAAAAACTGTTTTTT
CASSLGPGWEKLFF
>many|TRBJ1-2|-|TRBV7-2
TGTGCCAGCAGCTTATATGGGTCGGGTTTGAGCTACACCTTC
CASSLYGSGLSYTF
>few|TRBJ2-4|-|TRBV7-2
TGTGCCAGCAGCCCTAACCGCGGGGAAAACATTCAGTACTTC
CASSPNRGENIQYF
>-|TRBJ1-4|TRBD1|TRBV7-2
TGTGCCAGCAGCTTAGCGACAGGGACTAATGAAAAACTGTTTTTT
CASSLATGTNEKLFF
>-|TRBJ2-7|TRBD2|TRBV7-9
TGTGCCAGCAGCTTACTAGCGGGGGGGCCGGAGGAGCAGTACTTC
CASSLLAGGPEEQYF
>-|TRBJ2-1|TRBD2|TRBV4-1
TGCGCCAGCAGCCGCCCGACTAGCTGGAATGAGCAGTTCTTC
CASSRPTSWNEQFF
>-|TRBJ2-5|-|TRBV5-1
TGCGCCAGCAGCTTGACAAACCAGAGGGAGACCCAGTACTTC
CASSLTNQRETQYF
>-|TRBJ2-1|TRBD2|TRBV12-3/TRBV12-4
TGTGCCAGCAGTTTAGCGTTGGGACTAACCTACAATGAGCAGTTCTTC
CASSLALGLTYNEQFF
>few|TRBJ2-1|TRBD1|TRBV7-9
TGTGCCAGCACCCCGACAGGGTTTAGGAACAATGAGCAGTTCTTC
CASTPTGFRNNEQFF
>-|TRBJ2-1|-|TRBV19
TGTGCCAGTAGTATAAGGAGTGGGTCGGAGCAGTTCTTC
CASSIRSGSEQFF
>many|TRBJ2-6|-|TRBV7-8
TGTGCCAGCAGCTTGAGCTTCTCTGGGGCCAACGTCCTGACTTTC
CASSLSFSGANVLTF
>few|TRBJ1-6|TRBD1|TRBV7-2
TGTGCCAGCAGCACGAGACAGGGGACGACACCCCTCCACTTT
CASSTRQGTTPLHF
>many|TRBJ1-1|-|TRBV12-3/TRBV12-4
TGTGCCAGCAGGCGTCACCGCAGGGGAGGGGCGAACACTGAAGCTTTCTTT
CASRRHRRGGANTEAFF
>few|TRBJ2-1|TRBD1|TRBV7-6
TGTGCCAGCAGCGCCCATACAGGGGCCGCCTACAATGAGCAGTTCTTC
CASSAHTGAAYNEQFF
>many|TRBJ1-1|TRBD1|TRBV7-2
TGTGCCAGCAGCAGAGACAGGGTAATAGGCACTGAAGCTTTCTTT
CASSRDRVIGTEAFF
>once|TRBJ1-1|-|TRBV15
TGTGCCACCAGCAGAGATCTCCCAGCTGTGAACACTGAAGCTTTCTTT
CATSRDLPAVNTEAFF